The clone carrying this T cell receptor (beta chain) was picked up many times. The CDR3 consists of 12 residues. Trimming removed 6 bases at V and 2 bases at J, with 5 bases between. Per the germline V gene, CDR1 is MNHEY and CDR2 is SVGEGT. This specimen comes from a study of early T cells in non-severe SARS-CoV-2 infection. Study-level background: Investigators sequenced bulk RNA drawn from unsorted whole blood, and chains remained unpaired.

TCRdb reanalysed the 5' RACE reads using MiXCR and keeps one entry per CDR3 protein. The repertoire consists of around 23,000 distinct CDR3 sequences, with about 5.2% occurring once and the leading ten covering roughly 10%. The sample was whole blood. The clonotype was recovered from an adult who was a healthcare worker with PCR-confirmed SARS-CoV-2 infection or an uninfected control (not recorded which). The chain joins TRBV6-2 or TRBV6-3 to TRBJ2-1, with D uncertain. The CDR3 loop reads CASSRTYNEQFF. CDR3 sequence (DNA): TGTGCCAGCAGCCGAACCTACAATGAGCAGTTCTTC.